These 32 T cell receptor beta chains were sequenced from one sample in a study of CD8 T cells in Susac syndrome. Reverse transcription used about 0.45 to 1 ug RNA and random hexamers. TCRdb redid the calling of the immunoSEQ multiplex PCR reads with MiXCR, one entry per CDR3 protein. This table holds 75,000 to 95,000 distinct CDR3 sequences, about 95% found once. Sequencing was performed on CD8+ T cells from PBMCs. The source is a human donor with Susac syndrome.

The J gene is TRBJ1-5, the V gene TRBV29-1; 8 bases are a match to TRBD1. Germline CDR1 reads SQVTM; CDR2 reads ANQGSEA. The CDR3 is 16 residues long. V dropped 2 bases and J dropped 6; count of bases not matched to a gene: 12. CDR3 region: CSVEHGAGGQVQPQHF. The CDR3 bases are TGCAGCGTTGAACACGGAGCAGGGGGCCAAGTTCAGCCCCAGCATTTT.

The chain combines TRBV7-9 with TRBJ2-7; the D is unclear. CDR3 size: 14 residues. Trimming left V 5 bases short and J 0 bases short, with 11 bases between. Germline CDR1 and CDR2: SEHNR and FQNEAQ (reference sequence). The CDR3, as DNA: TGTGCCAGCAGCAGCATGGGCAGCTCCTACGAGCAGTACTTC. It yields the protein CASSSMGSSYEQYF.

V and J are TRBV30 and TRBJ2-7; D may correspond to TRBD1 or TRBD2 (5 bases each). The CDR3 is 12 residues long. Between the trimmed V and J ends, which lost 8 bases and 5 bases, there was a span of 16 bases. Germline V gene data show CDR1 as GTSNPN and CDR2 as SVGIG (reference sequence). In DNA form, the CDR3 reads TGTGCCGGAACGGGACCCACTAACGAGCAGTACTTC. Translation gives CAGTGPTNEQYF.

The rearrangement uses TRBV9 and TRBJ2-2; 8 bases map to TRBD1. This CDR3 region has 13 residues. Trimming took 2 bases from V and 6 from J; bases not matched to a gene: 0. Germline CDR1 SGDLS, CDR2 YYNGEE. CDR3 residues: CASSVTGAGELFF. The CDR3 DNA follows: TGTGCCAGCAGCGTGACAGGGGCCGGGGAGCTGTTTTTT.

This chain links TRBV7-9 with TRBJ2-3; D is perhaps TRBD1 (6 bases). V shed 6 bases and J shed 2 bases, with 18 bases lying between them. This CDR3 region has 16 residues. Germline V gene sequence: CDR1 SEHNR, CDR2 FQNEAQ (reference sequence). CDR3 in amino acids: CASSTTSGDFTDTQYF. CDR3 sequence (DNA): TGTGCCAGCAGTACCACCTCAGGGGATTTCACAGATACGCAGTATTTT.

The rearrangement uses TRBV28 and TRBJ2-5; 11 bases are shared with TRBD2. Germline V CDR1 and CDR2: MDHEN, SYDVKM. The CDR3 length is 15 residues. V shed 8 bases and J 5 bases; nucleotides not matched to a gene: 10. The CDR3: CASSALAGVWETQYF. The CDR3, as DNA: TGTGCCAGCTCAGCACTAGCGGGAGTTTGGGAGACCCAGTACTTC.

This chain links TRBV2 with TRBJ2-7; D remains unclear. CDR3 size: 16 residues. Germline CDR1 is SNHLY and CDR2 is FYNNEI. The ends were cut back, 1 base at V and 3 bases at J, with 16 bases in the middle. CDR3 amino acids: CASSEGSAVTHYEQYF. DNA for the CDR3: TGTGCCAGCAGTGAAGGCTCGGCTGTTACTCACTACGAGCAGTACTTC.

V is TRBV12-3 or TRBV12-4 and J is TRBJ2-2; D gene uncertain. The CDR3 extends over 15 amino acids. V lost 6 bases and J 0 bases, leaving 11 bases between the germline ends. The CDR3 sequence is CASSFPGPNTGELFF. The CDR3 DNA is TGTGCCAGCAGCTTCCCTGGTCCGAACACCGGGGAGCTGTTTTTT.

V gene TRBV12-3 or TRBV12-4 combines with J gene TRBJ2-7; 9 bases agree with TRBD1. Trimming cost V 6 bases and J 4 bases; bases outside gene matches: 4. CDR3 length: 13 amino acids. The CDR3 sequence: CASSPGTGYEQYF. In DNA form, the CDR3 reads TGTGCCAGCAGCCCCGGGACAGGGTACGAGCAGTACTTC.

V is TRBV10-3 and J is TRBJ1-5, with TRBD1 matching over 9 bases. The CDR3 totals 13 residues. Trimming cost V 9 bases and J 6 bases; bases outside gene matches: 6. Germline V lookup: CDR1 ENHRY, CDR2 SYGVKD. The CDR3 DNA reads TGTGCCATAGGGACAGGGTTGGGTCAGCCCCAGCATTTT. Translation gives CAIGTGLGQPQHF.

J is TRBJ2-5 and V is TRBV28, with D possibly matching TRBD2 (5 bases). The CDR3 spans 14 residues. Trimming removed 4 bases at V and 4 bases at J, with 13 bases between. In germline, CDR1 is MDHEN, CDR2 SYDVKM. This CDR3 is CASSSRTWGETQYF. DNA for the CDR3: TGTGCCAGCAGTTCCCGGACTTGGGGAGAGACCCAGTACTTC.

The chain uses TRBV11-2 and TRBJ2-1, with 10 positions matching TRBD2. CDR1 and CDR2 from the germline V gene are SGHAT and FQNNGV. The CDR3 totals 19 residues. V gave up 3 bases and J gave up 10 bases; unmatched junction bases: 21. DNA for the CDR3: TGTGCCAGCAGCTTTTCGTCCGGGACTAGCGATGTTCCACATGAAGAGCAGTTCTTC. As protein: CASSFSSGTSDVPHEEQFF.

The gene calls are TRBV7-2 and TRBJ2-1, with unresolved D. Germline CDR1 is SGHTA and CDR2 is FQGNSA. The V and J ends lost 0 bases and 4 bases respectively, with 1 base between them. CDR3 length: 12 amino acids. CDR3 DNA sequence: TGTGCCAGCAGCTTAGCTTACAATGAGCAGTTCTTC. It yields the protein CASSLAYNEQFF. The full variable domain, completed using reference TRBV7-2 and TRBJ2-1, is GAGVSQSPSNKVTEKGKDVELRCDPISGHTALYWYRQSLGQGLEFLIYFQGNSAPDKSGLPSDRFSAERTGGSVSTLTIQRTQQEDSAVYLCASSLAYNEQFFGPGTRLTVL.

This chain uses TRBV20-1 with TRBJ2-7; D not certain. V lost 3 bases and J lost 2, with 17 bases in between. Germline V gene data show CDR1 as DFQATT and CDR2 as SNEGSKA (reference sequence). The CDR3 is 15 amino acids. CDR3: CSASHPETATYEQYF. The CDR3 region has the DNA TGCAGTGCTAGCCACCCGGAAACGGCCACCTACGAGCAGTACTTC.

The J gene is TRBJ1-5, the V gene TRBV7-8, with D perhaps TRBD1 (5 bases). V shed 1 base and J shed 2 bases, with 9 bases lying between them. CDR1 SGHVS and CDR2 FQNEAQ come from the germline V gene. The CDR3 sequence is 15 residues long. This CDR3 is CASSLVGLRNQPQHF. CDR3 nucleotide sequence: TGTGCCAGCAGCTTAGTGGGGCTCCGCAATCAGCCCCAGCATTTT.

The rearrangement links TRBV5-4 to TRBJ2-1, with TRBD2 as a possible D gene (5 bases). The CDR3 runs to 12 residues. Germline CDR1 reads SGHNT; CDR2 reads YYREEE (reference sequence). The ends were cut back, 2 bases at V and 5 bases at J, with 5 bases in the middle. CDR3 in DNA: TGTGCCAGCAGCTTACTAGACAATGAGCAGTTCTTC. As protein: CASSLLDNEQFF.

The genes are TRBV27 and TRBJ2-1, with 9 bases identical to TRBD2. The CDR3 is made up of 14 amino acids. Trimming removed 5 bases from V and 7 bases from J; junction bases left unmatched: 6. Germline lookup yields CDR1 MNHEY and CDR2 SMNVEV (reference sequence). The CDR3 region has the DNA TGTGCCAGCAGTATCCTAGCGGGAAGGAATGAGCAGTTCTTC. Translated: CASSILAGRNEQFF.

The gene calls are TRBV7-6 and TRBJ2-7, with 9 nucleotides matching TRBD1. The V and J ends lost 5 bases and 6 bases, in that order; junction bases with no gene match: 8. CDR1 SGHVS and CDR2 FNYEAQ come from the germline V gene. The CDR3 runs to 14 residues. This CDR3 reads CASSRGTGIGEQYF. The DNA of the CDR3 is TGTGCCAGCAGCCGGGGGACAGGGATCGGCGAGCAGTACTTC.

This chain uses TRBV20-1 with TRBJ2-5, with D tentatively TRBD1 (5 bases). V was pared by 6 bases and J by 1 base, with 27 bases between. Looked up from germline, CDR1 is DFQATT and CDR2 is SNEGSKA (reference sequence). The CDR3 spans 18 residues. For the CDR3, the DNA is TGCAGTGCACCAAACCAGCCCAAAAGAGAAGGGGCCCAAGAGACCCAGTACTTC. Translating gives CSAPNQPKREGAQETQYF.

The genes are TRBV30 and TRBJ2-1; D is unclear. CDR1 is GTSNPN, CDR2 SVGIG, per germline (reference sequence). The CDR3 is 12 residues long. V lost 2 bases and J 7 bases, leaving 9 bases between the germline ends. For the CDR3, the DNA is TGTGCCTGGAGTCCGTTTATAAATGAGCAGTTCTTC. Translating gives CAWSPFINEQFF. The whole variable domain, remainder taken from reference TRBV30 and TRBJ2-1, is SQTIHQWPATLVQPVGSPLSLECTVEGTSNPNLYWYRQAAGRGLQLLFYSVGIGQISSEVPQNLSASRPQDRQFILSSKKLLLSDSGFYLCAWSPFINEQFFGPGTRLTVL.

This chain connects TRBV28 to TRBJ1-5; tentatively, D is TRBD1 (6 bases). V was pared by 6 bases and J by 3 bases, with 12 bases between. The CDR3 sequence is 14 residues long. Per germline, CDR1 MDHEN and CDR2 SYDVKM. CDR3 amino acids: CASRSGAHNQPQHF. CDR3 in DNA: TGTGCCAGCAGGTCGGGGGCCCACAATCAGCCCCAGCATTTT.

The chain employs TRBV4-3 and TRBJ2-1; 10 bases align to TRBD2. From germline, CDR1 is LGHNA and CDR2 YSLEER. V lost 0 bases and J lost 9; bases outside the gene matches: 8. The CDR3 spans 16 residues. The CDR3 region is CASSQDKGLAMVEQFF. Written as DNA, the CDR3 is TGCGCCAGCAGCCAAGATAAGGGACTAGCGATGGTTGAGCAGTTCTTC.

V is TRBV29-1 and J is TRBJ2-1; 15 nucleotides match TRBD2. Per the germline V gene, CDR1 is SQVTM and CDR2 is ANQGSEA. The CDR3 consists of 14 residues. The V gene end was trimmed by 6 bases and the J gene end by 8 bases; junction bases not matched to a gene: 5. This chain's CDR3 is CSVPGLAGGYEQFF. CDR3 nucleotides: TGCAGCGTCCCGGGACTAGCGGGAGGTTATGAGCAGTTCTTC.

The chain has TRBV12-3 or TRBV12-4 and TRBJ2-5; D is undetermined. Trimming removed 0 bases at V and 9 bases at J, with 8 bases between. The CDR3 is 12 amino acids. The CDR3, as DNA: TGTGCCAGCAGTTTAGCCAGCCCGCCCCAGTACTTC. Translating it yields CASSLASPPQYF.

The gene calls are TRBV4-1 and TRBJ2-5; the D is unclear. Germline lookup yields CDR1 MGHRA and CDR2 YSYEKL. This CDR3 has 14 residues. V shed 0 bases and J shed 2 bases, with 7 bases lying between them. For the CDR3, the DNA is TGCGCCAGCAGCCAAGATCGCCAGCAAGAGACCCAGTACTTC. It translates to CASSQDRQQETQYF.

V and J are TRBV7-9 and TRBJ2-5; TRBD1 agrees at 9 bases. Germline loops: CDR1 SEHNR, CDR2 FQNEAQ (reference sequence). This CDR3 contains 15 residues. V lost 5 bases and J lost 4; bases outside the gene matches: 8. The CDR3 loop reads CASSEDDRGLETQYF. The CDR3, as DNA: TGTGCCAGCAGCGAAGACGACAGGGGGTTAGAGACCCAGTACTTC.

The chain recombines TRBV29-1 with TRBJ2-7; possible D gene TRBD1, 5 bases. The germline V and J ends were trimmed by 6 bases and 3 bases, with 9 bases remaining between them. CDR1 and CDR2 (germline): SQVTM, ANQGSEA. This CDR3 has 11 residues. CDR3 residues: CSVVDSYEQYF. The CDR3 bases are TGCAGCGTCGTTGACAGCTACGAGCAGTACTTC.

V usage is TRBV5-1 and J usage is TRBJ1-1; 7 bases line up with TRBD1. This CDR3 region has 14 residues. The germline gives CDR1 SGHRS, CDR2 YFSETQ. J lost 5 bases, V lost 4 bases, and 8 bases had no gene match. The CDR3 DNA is TGCGCCAGCAGCACGACAGGGCACGGGACTGAAGCTTTCTTT. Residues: CASSTTGHGTEAFF.

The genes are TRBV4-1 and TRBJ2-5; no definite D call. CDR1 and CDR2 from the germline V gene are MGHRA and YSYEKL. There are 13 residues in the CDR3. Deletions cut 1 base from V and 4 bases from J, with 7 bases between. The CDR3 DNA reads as TGCGCCAGCAGCCAAGGGGTGGTAGAGACCCAGTACTTC. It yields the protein CASSQGVVETQYF.

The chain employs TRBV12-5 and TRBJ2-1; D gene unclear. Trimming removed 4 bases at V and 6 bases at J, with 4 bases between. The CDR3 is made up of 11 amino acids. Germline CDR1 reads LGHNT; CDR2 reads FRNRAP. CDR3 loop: CASGWGNEQFF. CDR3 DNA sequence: TGTGCTAGTGGTTGGGGCAATGAGCAGTTCTTC.

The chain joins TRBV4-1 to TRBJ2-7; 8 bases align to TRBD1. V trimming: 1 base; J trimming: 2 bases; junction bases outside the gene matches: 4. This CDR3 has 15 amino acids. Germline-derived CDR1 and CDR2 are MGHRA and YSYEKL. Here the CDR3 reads CASSQGTGPAYEQYF. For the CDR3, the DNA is TGCGCCAGCAGCCAAGGGACAGGGCCGGCCTACGAGCAGTACTTC.

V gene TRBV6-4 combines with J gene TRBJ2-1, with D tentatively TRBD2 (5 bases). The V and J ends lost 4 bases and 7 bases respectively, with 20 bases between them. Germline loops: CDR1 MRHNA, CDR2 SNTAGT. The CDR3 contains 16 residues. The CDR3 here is CASSARDLPSRNEQFF. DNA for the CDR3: TGTGCCAGCAGTGCCCGGGATCTACCTAGCAGGAATGAGCAGTTCTTC.